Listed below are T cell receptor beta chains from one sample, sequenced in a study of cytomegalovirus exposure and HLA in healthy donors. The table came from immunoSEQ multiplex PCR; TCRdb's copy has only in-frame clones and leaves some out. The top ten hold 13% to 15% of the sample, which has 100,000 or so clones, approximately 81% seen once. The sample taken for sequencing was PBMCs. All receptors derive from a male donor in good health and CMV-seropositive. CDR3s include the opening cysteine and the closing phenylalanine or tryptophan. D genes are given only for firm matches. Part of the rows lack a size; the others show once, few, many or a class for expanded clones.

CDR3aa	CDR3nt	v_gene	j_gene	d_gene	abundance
CASSPRTGNSPLHF	TGTGCCAGCAGCCCAAGAACAGGCAATTCACCCCTCCACTTT	TRBV7-9	TRBJ1-6	NA	NA
CASRQPNTGELFF	TGTGCCAGCCGACAGCCGAACACCGGGGAGCTGTTTTTT	TRBV28	TRBJ2-2	NA	NA
CASSLSAGGTQPQHF	TGTGCCAGCAGTTTATCGGCGGGGGGTACTCAGCCCCAGCATTTT	TRBV27	TRBJ1-5	NA	NA
CAWTGNTDTQYF	TGTGCCTGGACAGGGAACACAGATACGCAGTATTTT	TRBV30	TRBJ2-3	NA	NA
CASSLFREPYEQYF	TGTGCCAGCAGTCTATTTAGAGAACCCTACGAGCAGTACTTC	TRBV28	TRBJ2-7	NA	NA
CASSQELDRYEQYF	TGCGCCAGCAGCCAAGAACTAGACCGCTACGAGCAGTACTTC	TRBV4-3	TRBJ2-7	NA	NA
CASSSGTSGGIDTQYF	TGTGCCAGCAGCTCCGGGACTAGCGGGGGAATAGATACGCAGTATTTT	TRBV5-5	TRBJ2-3	TRBD2	few
CASSLDRGIGSPLHF	TGCGCCAGCAGCTTGGACAGGGGGATTGGGTCACCCCTCCACTTT	TRBV5-1	TRBJ1-6	TRBD1	once
CASSLGVEGVSGEQYF	TGTGCCAGCAGCTTGGGGGTCGAAGGCGTATCGGGCGAGCAGTACTTC	TRBV5-4	TRBJ2-7	NA	NA
CASSEASGDGAYEQYF	TGTGCCAGCAGTGAAGCGAGCGGGGATGGGGCCTACGAGCAGTACTTC	TRBV6-1	TRBJ2-7	TRBD2	few
CASSSQTGAYEQYF	TGTGCCAGCAGTTCACAGACAGGGGCTTACGAGCAGTACTTC	TRBV27	TRBJ2-7	TRBD1	once
CASSFGGADYGYTF	TGTGCCAGCAGCTTTGGCGGGGCTGACTATGGCTACACCTTC	TRBV7-9	TRBJ1-2	NA	few
CASSQDRQRGGITRQFF	TGTGCCAGCAGCCAAGATCGTCAGCGGGGGGGGATAACGCGGCAGTTCTTC	TRBV4-2	TRBJ2-1	TRBD2	NA
CASSLFVNTEAFF	TGCGCCAGCAGCTTGTTCGTAAACACTGAAGCTTTCTTT	TRBV5-1	TRBJ1-1	NA	NA
CASRRTGSIPDTQYF	TGTGCCAGCAGGAGGACAGGCTCCATACCAGATACGCAGTATTTT	TRBV2	TRBJ2-3	TRBD1	NA
CASTPGIESWFF	TGTGCCAGCACCCCCGGGATCGAATCCTGGTTCTTC	TRBV25-1	TRBJ2-1	NA	few
CASSLRPQGEQFF	TGTGCCAGCAGCCTCAGGCCCCAAGGTGAGCAGTTCTTC	TRBV7-8	TRBJ2-1	NA	few
CASSLGLAVSTDTQYF	TGCGCCAGCAGCCTGGGACTAGCAGTTAGCACAGATACGCAGTATTTT	TRBV5-1	TRBJ2-3	TRBD2	NA
CASGTSGGAVVGDTQYF	TGTGCCAGCGGAACTAGCGGGGGGGCTGTCGTGGGCGATACGCAGTATTTT	TRBV2	TRBJ2-3	TRBD2	NA
CASRQGKGQPQHF	TGTGCCAGCAGACAGGGAAAGGGTCAGCCCCAGCATTTT	TRBV2	TRBJ1-5	NA	NA
CASSIERGTYTEAFF	TGTGCCAGTAGTATTGAGCGGGGTACGTACACTGAAGCTTTCTTT	TRBV19	TRBJ1-1	NA	NA
CASSFSRDRVNEQYF	TGTGCCAGCAGCTTCTCCCGGGACAGGGTCAACGAGCAGTACTTC	TRBV5-6	TRBJ2-7	TRBD1	NA
CATSTDRDQPQHF	TGTGCCACCAGCACAGACAGGGATCAGCCCCAGCATTTT	TRBV15	TRBJ1-5	TRBD1	NA
CASHTPGQGYEQYF	TGTGCCAGCCACACGCCCGGACAGGGCTACGAGCAGTACTTC	TRBV6-1	TRBJ2-7	TRBD1	NA
CASSLPGGNYNEQFF	TGTGCCAGCAGTTTACCGGGGGGGAATTACAATGAGCAGTTCTTC	TRBV27	TRBJ2-1	TRBD2	NA
CASSLQGLDGYTF	TGTGCCAGCAGCTTACAGGGCCTTGATGGCTACACCTTC	TRBV7-2	TRBJ1-2	NA	NA
CASSGQGNYGYTF	TGTGCCAGCAGCGGACAGGGGAACTATGGCTACACCTTC	TRBV2	TRBJ1-2	TRBD1	few
CASSLVGQNTEAFF	TGTGCCAGCAGCTTAGTTGGACAGAACACTGAAGCTTTCTTT	TRBV7-2	TRBJ1-1	NA	NA
CASSHLGGGANVLTF	TGTGCCAGTTCCCACCTGGGAGGGGGGGCCAACGTCCTGACTTTC	TRBV19	TRBJ2-6	TRBD2	NA
CASSLDGGKTQYF	TGTGCCAGCAGCTTAGATGGGGGCAAGACCCAGTACTTC	TRBV7-9	TRBJ2-5	NA	NA
CASSFQRGPPYEQYF	TGTGCCAGCAGCTTCCAGCGGGGGCCACCCTACGAGCAGTACTTC	TRBV7-9	TRBJ2-7	TRBD2	NA
CASSLVGQLNQPQHF	TGTGCCAGCAGCTTGGTGGGGCAGCTCAATCAGCCCCAGCATTTT	TRBV5-5	TRBJ1-5	NA	many
CASSSTGEQYF	TGTGCCAGCAGTTCTACAGGCGAGCAGTACTTC	TRBV6-5	TRBJ2-7	NA	NA
CASTRGNTHYGYTF	TGTGCCAGTACCCGAGGTAACACACACTATGGCTACACCTTC	TRBV19	TRBJ1-2	NA	NA
CASSLPTGRVGQETQYF	TGTGCCAGCAGCTTGCCGACCGGGAGGGTGGGGCAAGAGACCCAGTACTTC	TRBV5-6	TRBJ2-5	TRBD2	few
CAWGRGTGRREQYF	TGTGCCTGGGGAAGAGGGACAGGGAGGAGGGAGCAGTACTTC	TRBV30	TRBJ2-7	TRBD1	few